This T cell receptor beta chain was sequenced in a study of blood T cells in healthy people across ages (dated by TCRdb to the mid-2010s). Background on the whole study: In model experiments, roughly one uniquely barcoded TCR beta cDNA molecule per two T cells was captured by template switching. To track age-related changes in TCR beta repertoire diversity, the study relied on deep sequencing normalized with unique cDNA molecular identifiers. The donors were divided into four age groups: young (average around 16 years), middle-aged (under 40), aged (approximately 64) and long-lived (approximately 74). Donors of different ages were randomly distributed across sequencing lanes to avoid experimental bias. The study analyzed two additional independent replicas of 1 million unique cDNA reads from the same blood draw for two donors, one aged 18 to 30 and one aged 80 or older. What the authors observed across the whole study: The percentage of naive T cells measured by flow cytometry correlated strongly with observed TCR beta diversity. Estimates of total diversity based on one million sequenced T cells were considered lower bounds and underestimates. Because profiling used bulk unsorted PBMCs, naive and antigen-experienced compartments could not be compared conclusively. As age increased, observed TCR beta diversity per million T cells dropped in a roughly linear way, and a significant reduction was already evident by age roughly 36. Because the CMV infection status of the donors was unknown, age-related changes in expanded clonotypes may potentially have been confounded. The long-lived group showed more naive CD4+ T cells, fewer expanded clones and increased TCR diversity than the aged group, suggesting age selection.

The germline V and J ends show losses of 1 base and 7 bases respectively, and no gene match explains 7 bases of the junction. CDR1 and CDR2, looked up from the germline V gene, are SGHTA and FQGNSA. The CDR3 goes from the cysteine to the phenylalanine over 15 residues. The DNA shown is the 45-base CDR3, in frame from base 1. This clonotype was seen many times. The clone's antigen remains unknown. It has no much larger one-base neighbor in the sample; base qualities were not kept. Libraries came from 5' RACE. The sequencer listed for this sample is Illumina HiSeq 2500. A second PCR of about 6 to 11 cycles was run with a J-beta primer mix and a sample-barcoded 5' primer. A unique molecular identifier was introduced onto each TCR beta cDNA molecule by a template-switch 5' adaptor carrying 12 random nucleotides. At least 3 million CDR3-containing paired-end reads were obtained from each sample. First-strand cDNA was synthesized from all RNA with the Mint cDNA synthesis kit, primed by a TRBC-specific oligonucleotide. All cDNA was treated with uracil-DNA glycosylase and then went through a first 18-cycle PCR with the universal primers M1SS and BC2_uni_R. As for the authors' bioinformatics: For normalization, 1 million high-quality reads, each with a distinct molecular identifier, were randomly selected from each sample. Reads sharing molecular identifiers were discarded rather than binned into consensus sequences. CDR3 identification, clonotype clustering and error correction used MiTCR with a Q25 quality threshold and the strictest error-elimination algorithm. A nonparametric unseen species model with Euler transformation was used to estimate a lower bound on total TCR beta diversity. TCRdb applied fastp at Q25 and MiXCR to the public reads, then kept only in-frame beta chains. For every CDR3 protein sequence, its rows merge into one entry that carries the most common genes and DNA. The V and J calls were determined by TCRdb, not by the authors. The sample table records 1.5 million to 2 million distinct CDR3 sequences; about 30% of these occur just once. The ten largest clones add up to 7.7% of the sample.

Donors were approximately 42 systemically healthy Caucasian individuals from Russia aged 6 to 90 years. Around 9.7 milliliters of peripheral blood were collected from each donor into EDTA-treated Vacutainer tubes. Ficoll-Paque density-gradient centrifugation was used to isolate PBMCs, with at least 6 million per sample. Total RNA was extracted from PBMCs with Trizol reagent, with at least 6 micrograms obtained per sample. For every donor, an aliquot of PBMCs went through flow cytometry to measure the percentages of naive CD45RAhigh/CD27high T cells. The sequence was obtained from a woman under 40 in good health. Sample: blood. The chain is made from TRBV7-2 and TRBJ2-1, with 7 bases aligning to TRBD2. The DNA sequence follows: TGTGCCAGCAGCTTAGAACTAGCGACAAGAAATGAGCAGTTCTTC. This gives the protein CASSLELATRNEQFF.